This paragraph covers one T cell receptor (beta chain) sequence. Its antigen is still unknown. Per-base qualities were not stored, and no clone one base away is much larger. CDR1 and CDR2 are read off the germline V gene as SGHTA and FQGTGA. V is cut by 5 bases and J by 0 bases, and the space between the germline ends is 9 bases. The CDR3 measures 14 amino acids from cysteine to phenylalanine. The CDR3 DNA has 42 bases and is translated from base 1. This sample was taken from a study of blood T cell repertoires in COVID-19 (dated by TCRdb to 2019 to 2021). For the wider study: The collaborator samples originated in the United States, Italy and Spain and spanned the acute and convalescent phases of COVID-19. The material from the prospective study consisted of cDNA or gDNA derived from T cells, B-cell-depleted T cells, or PBMCs. Subjects who had been exposed to COVID-19, were actively infected with it, or had recovered from it provided the deeply sampled blood TCRbeta repertoires that made up the dataset. The repertoires were released in a freely available public database intended as a resource for research on the immune response to SARS-CoV-2. Samples were obtained from the ongoing ImmuneRACE study (first 160 participants) and from 1,254 subjects provided by 6 global collaborators. A de-identified subject ID, COVID-19 status, age in years and sex were almost always included in the sample metadata. Where available, HLA class I and class II types were taken from metadata supplied by the sample provider and were not determined by assay-based typing.

One collaborating source in Seattle enrolled patients during active infection and followed them longitudinally through the course of disease. The collaborating institutions used their own protocols to collect whole blood in K2EDTA tubes. Collaborator samples were shipped for TCRbeta analysis as frozen whole blood, isolated PBMCs, or DNA extracted from either sample type. Summary of the overall study and its limitations: How much clinical and demographic metadata was included differed by source and by participant, and the metadata was provided uncurated.

The immunoSEQ Assay, a bias-controlled multiplex PCR, was used to amplify TCRbeta CDR3 regions from genomic DNA. Turning to the authors' computational methods: The number of nucleated cells in each sample was estimated by amplification of reference gene primers within the assay. Sequence reads were collapsed and filtered to measure the absolute abundance of every unique TCRbeta CDR3 rearrangement. For each sample, productive Simpson clonality was calculated by taking the square root of Simpson's diversity index across productive rearrangements. The immuneACCESS repertoire file appears here via TCRdb, limited to in-frame rearrangements. These files lack a portion of the clones; in checked studies, under half of the deficit traces to unresolved V genes, and the cause of the others is not known. That table gives V, J and clone size, and the DNA gave D and trimming. The sample includes approximately 500,000 clones, with roughly 87% observed a single time. Approximately 0.9% of the sample belongs to the ten largest clones.

Sequenced material: peripheral blood. The TCR sequence derives from a man younger than 30 with COVID-19, enrolled during active disease. Here the chain combines TRBV7-3 and TRBJ2-3; the D gene is perhaps TRBD2, from 6 matching bases. The nucleotide sequence is TGTGCCAGCAGCCCCGGGACTAGCACAGATACGCAGTATTTT. Its amino acids are CASSPGTSTDTQYF.